A single sample gave rise to the 13 T cell receptor beta chains below, sequenced in a study of T cell responses to AZD1222 COVID-19 vaccine. Libraries were prepared by immunoSEQ multiplex PCR; TCRdb keeps only in-frame clonotypes and omits some of them. The table lists about 120,000 clones, roughly 90% of them singletons, with roughly 3.6% in the top ten. The material was peripheral blood, obtained on day 0 of AZD1222 vaccination. The receptors originated from an adult in good health.

The chain is built from TRBV7-2 and TRBJ2-5; weak D call: TRBD2 (7 bases). The CDR3 sequence is 15 residues long. V lost 2 bases and J 7 bases, leaving 17 bases between the germline ends. CDR1 is SGHTA, CDR2 FQGNSA, per germline. CDR3 loop: CASSLSAGAWGTQYF. CDR3 DNA sequence: TGTGCCAGCAGCTTAAGCGCGGGGGCCTGGGGGACCCAGTACTTC.

The gene calls are TRBV24-1 and TRBJ2-1; 7 bases map to TRBD2. The CDR3 runs to 15 residues. Germline loops: CDR1 KGHDR, CDR2 SFDVKD. Trimming cost V 4 bases and J 5 bases; bases outside gene matches: 7. The CDR3 protein is CATSEGGRDHNEQFF. CDR3 bases: TGTGCCACCAGTGAGGGTGGGAGGGACCACAATGAGCAGTTCTTC.

The gene calls are TRBV3-1 (or the pseudogene TRBV3-2) and TRBJ2-7, with D perhaps matching TRBD1 (5 bases). Germline CDR1 reads LGHDT; CDR2 reads YNNKEL (reference sequence). The CDR3 is 16 residues long. Trimming took off 2 bases at V and 2 bases at J, with 16 bases between the two ends. The CDR3 DNA is TGTGCCAGCAGCCAATCCATAGAGGCCAGGGCCTACGAGCAGTACTTC. Protein sequence: CASSQSIEARAYEQYF.

This chain connects TRBV2 to TRBJ2-3; 9 bases fit TRBD1. Looked up from germline, CDR1 is SNHLY and CDR2 is FYNNEI. V gave up 5 bases and J gave up 3 bases; unmatched junction bases: 3. The CDR3 length is 14 residues. In nucleotides, the CDR3 is TGTGCCAGCAGTATGACAGGGGGGACAGATACGCAGTATTTT. Protein product: CASSMTGGTDTQYF.

In DNA, the CDR3 is TGTGCCATCAGTGAGTCGGTGGTGAACACTGAAGCTTTCTTT. Its protein product is CAISESVVNTEAFF. The rearrangement links TRBV10-3 to TRBJ1-1; D unresolved. Germline loops: CDR1 ENHRY, CDR2 SYGVKD. This CDR3 is built from 14 residues. V lost 0 bases, J lost 0 bases, and 5 bases lay in between.

This rearrangement joins TRBV18 to TRBJ1-2; TRBD1 aligns across 7 bases. Germline values: CDR1 KGHSH, CDR2 LQKENI. The length of the CDR3 is 15 residues. J lost 8 bases, V lost 2 bases, and 11 bases had no gene match. The CDR3 bases are TGTGCCAGCTCACCAAATCCCTACAGGGGAGACGGCTACACCTTC. Translating it yields CASSPNPYRGDGYTF. Full variable domain (remainder filled in from reference TRBV18 and TRBJ1-2): NAGVMQNPRHLVRRRGQEARLRCSPMKGHSHVYWYRQLPEEGLKFMVYLQKENIIDESGMPKERFSAEFPKEGPSILRIQQVVRGDSAAYFCASSPNPYRGDGYTFGSGTRLTVV.

The chain has TRBV9 and TRBJ1-2; D is ambiguous. The CDR3 sequence is 16 residues long. Trimming took 0 bases from V and 6 from J, leaving 18 bases between them. Germline CDR1 SGDLS, CDR2 YYNGEE. CDR3 region: CASSVGYWVQVDGYTF. In DNA form, the CDR3 reads TGTGCCAGCAGCGTAGGTTATTGGGTACAAGTCGATGGCTACACCTTC.

On this clone itself: The junction and the germline gene differ at one end; a read error may be behind it. This chain joins TRBV6-5 and TRBJ1-4, with D uncertain. The CDR3 contains 12 residues. The germline V gene has CDR1 MNHEY and CDR2 SVGAGI. CDR3 amino acids: CVSFGTNEKLFF. The CDR3 DNA follows: TGTGTCAGCTTTGGAACTAATGAAAAACTGTTTTTT.

This chain joins TRBV2 and TRBJ1-3, with 8 positions matching TRBD1. Germline lookup yields CDR1 SNHLY and CDR2 FYNNEI. The CDR3 is made up of 14 amino acids. Germline trimming cut 6 bases from V and 2 bases from J; bases unmatched to any gene: 3. The DNA for the CDR3 is TGTGCCAGCAGGGGACAGGTTACTGGAAACACCATATATTTT. As protein: CASRGQVTGNTIYF.

The rearrangement joins TRBV5-5 to TRBJ1-3, with 8 bases that match TRBD1. J was trimmed by 2 bases and V by 0 bases; bases with no gene match: 4. The V gene's germline CDR1 is SGHKS and CDR2 YYEKEE (reference sequence). The CDR3 contains 16 residues. CDR3 DNA: TGTGCCAGCAGCTTGGCGGACAGGGCGGCTGGAAACACCATATATTTT. It is translated as CASSLADRAAGNTIYF.

The chain couples TRBV5-6 to TRBJ2-3; D perhaps matches TRBD2 (6 bases). The CDR3 is 16 residues long. The V end lost 7 bases, the J end lost 5 bases, and 23 bases lay between the germline ends. Germline lookup yields CDR1 SGHDT and CDR2 YYEEEE. The chain's CDR3 is CASHWLAAYVGDTQYF. The CDR3 DNA reads TGTGCCAGCCATTGGTTAGCGGCCTATGTGGGAGATACGCAGTATTTT.

The V and J genes are TRBV9 and TRBJ2-7; D assignment may be TRBD1 or TRBD2 (5 bases each). In germline, CDR1 is SGDLS, CDR2 YYNGEE. V shed 3 bases and J shed 5 bases, with 18 bases lying between them. The CDR3 extends over 15 amino acids. This CDR3 is CASSGGQGRRNEQYF. The CDR3 DNA sequence: TGTGCCAGCAGCGGTGGGCAGGGACGTAGGAACGAGCAGTACTTC.

The rearrangement joins TRBV11-1 to TRBJ2-7; D possibly corresponds to TRBD1 (6 bases). The CDR3 has 14 amino acids. V dropped 5 bases and J dropped 1 base, with 12 bases sitting between them. Germline V CDR1 and CDR2: SGHAT, FQDESV (reference sequence). The CDR3 spells CASSARQVSYEQYF. The CDR3 DNA follows: TGTGCCAGCAGCGCGAGACAGGTTTCCTACGAGCAGTACTTC.